A single sample gave rise to the 24 T cell receptor beta chains below, sequenced in a study of blood T cell repertoires in COVID-19. The repertoire was sequenced with immunoSEQ multiplex PCR; TCRdb's copy has only in-frame clones and lacks some. The sample holds some 190,000 clones, approximately 85% seen once. Sequencing was done on a sample of peripheral blood. The receptors here all came from a man aged 80 or over with COVID-19, enrolled during active disease.

This clone was observed a few times. The genes are TRBV6-2 or TRBV6-3 and TRBJ1-1, with a tentative D call TRBD1 (6 bases). In germline, CDR1 is MNHEY, CDR2 SVGEGT. The ends were cut back, 2 bases at V and 2 bases at J, with 9 bases in the middle. CDR3 length: 14 residues. The CDR3 loop is CASSYHRENTEAFF. For the CDR3, the DNA is TGTGCCAGCAGTTACCACAGGGAAAACACTGAAGCTTTCTTT.

The genes are TRBV5-1 and TRBJ1-3; tentative D call: TRBD1 (6 bases). Per the germline V gene, CDR1 is SGHRS and CDR2 is YFSETQ. Trimming left V 1 base short and J 0 bases short, with 8 bases between. The CDR3 totals 15 residues. The CDR3: CASSLKGGSGNTIYF. Here the CDR3 DNA reads TGCGCCAGCAGCTTGAAAGGGGGCTCTGGAAACACCATATATTTT.

This chain joins TRBV7-6 and TRBJ2-2, with 9 bases fitting TRBD1. In germline, CDR1 is SGHVS, CDR2 FNYEAQ. After removal of 1 base from V and 7 bases from J, the junction contained 10 bases not matched to a gene. There are 17 residues in the CDR3. In DNA, the CDR3 is TGTGCCAGCAGCTTAGAGTGGGGACAGGGCCATATCGGGGAGCTGTTTTTT. Amino acids: CASSLEWGQGHIGELFF.

The chain carries TRBV7-2 and TRBJ2-3, with 11 bases identical to TRBD2. This CDR3 is built from 18 residues. Trimming cost V 5 bases and J 3 bases; bases outside gene matches: 13. Germline-derived CDR1 and CDR2 are SGHTA and FQGNSA. The CDR3 DNA reads TGTGCCAGCAGCCGTGCCCGACCGACTAGCGGGGCGACAGATACGCAGTATTTT. It yields the protein CASSRARPTSGATDTQYF. Based on the CDR3 plus reference TRBV7-2 and TRBJ2-3, the full variable domain is GAGVSQSPSNKVTEKGKDVELRCDPISGHTALYWYRQSLGQGLEFLIYFQGNSAPDKSGLPSDRFSAERTGGSVSTLTIQRTQQEDSAVYLCASSRARPTSGATDTQYFGPGTRLTVL.

This clone was seen a few times. The CDR3 protein is CASSQGGEQYF. The CDR3 DNA reads TGTGCCAGCAGCCAGGGGGGCGAGCAGTACTTC. The chain links TRBV3-1 (or the pseudogene TRBV3-2) to TRBJ2-7, with TRBD2 as a possible D gene (6 bases). Germline V gives CDR1 LGHDT, CDR2 YNNKEL (reference sequence). The ends were cut back, 3 bases at V and 6 bases at J, with 6 bases in the middle. There are 11 residues in the CDR3.

The chain joins TRBV4-1 to TRBJ2-3; 16 nucleotides match TRBD2. CDR1 MGHRA and CDR2 YSYEKL come from the germline V gene. The CDR3 consists of 18 residues. Trimming took 4 bases from V and 3 from J; bases not matched to a gene: 7. The DNA for the CDR3 is TGCGCCAGCAGCCGAACAGGGACTAGCGGGGGGGGGACAGATACGCAGTATTTT. Translating gives CASSRTGTSGGGTDTQYF.

This chain connects TRBV27 to TRBJ1-6; 7 bases are a match to TRBD1. CDR1 is MNHEY, CDR2 SMNVEV, per germline (reference sequence). Losses at the gene ends were 2 bases for V and 7 bases for J; bases not matched to a gene: 5. The CDR3 has 15 residues. The CDR3 loop reads CASSLEAGGNSPLHF. In nucleotides, the CDR3 is TGTGCCAGCAGTTTAGAGGCAGGGGGGAATTCACCCCTCCACTTT.

This sequence joins TRBV19 and TRBJ1-1, with TRBD1 matching 10 bases. The trim removed 7 bases at V and 7 bases at J, leaving 15 bases unmatched. There are 16 residues in the CDR3. Germline V CDR1 and CDR2: LNHDA, SQIVND (reference sequence). The DNA of the CDR3 is TGTGCCAGTACTCCGACAGGGGGCTATGGCGGATTTGAAGCTTTCTTT. Encoded protein: CASTPTGGYGGFEAFF.

The chain combines TRBV19 with TRBJ2-5, with D unclear. Trimming stripped 7 bases from V and 2 bases from J, with 17 bases between. The CDR3 totals 15 residues. The V gene's germline CDR1 is LNHDA and CDR2 SQIVND (reference sequence). In DNA, the CDR3 is TGTGCCAGTAACCCGACACAAGATATACAAGAGACCCAGTACTTC. Its translation: CASNPTQDIQETQYF.

The V call is TRBV18, the J call TRBJ1-2, with 7 positions matching TRBD1. The CDR3 sequence is 16 residues long. With 3 bases clipped from V and 5 bases from J, the junction kept 12 bases outside the gene matches. Germline V CDR1 and CDR2: KGHSH, LQKENI. The CDR3 loop reads CASSPTSGQNVYGYTF. Here the CDR3 DNA reads TGTGCCAGCTCACCTACATCGGGACAGAACGTTTATGGCTACACCTTC.

V usage is TRBV11-2 and J usage is TRBJ2-3; no reliable D call. The CDR3 is made up of 13 amino acids. Germline lookup yields CDR1 SGHAT and CDR2 FQNNGV. Trimming pared 1 base from V and 6 bases from J, leaving 8 bases between. CDR3 residues: CASSLGLRDTQYF. CDR3 DNA: TGTGCCAGCAGCTTAGGACTGCGGGATACGCAGTATTTT.

The rearrangement links TRBV11-1 to TRBJ2-4; TRBD1 might be the D (7 bases). V was clipped by 5 bases and J by 6 bases, with 11 bases between them. The germline V gene has CDR1 SGHAT and CDR2 FQDESV (reference sequence). The CDR3 length is 13 residues. The CDR3 DNA reads TGTGCCAGCAGCCGCGGGACAGCAAACATTCAGTACTTC. Translated, it gives CASSRGTANIQYF.

This rearrangement joins TRBV7-8 to TRBJ2-2; D perhaps matches TRBD2 (5 bases). Trimming left V 3 bases short and J 3 bases short, with 11 bases between. This CDR3 contains 15 residues. Germline V gives CDR1 SGHVS, CDR2 FQNEAQ. CDR3 sequence reads: CASSFVGADTGELFF. The CDR3, as DNA: TGTGCCAGCAGCTTCGTAGGAGCGGACACCGGGGAGCTGTTTTTT.

The chain joins TRBV7-2 to TRBJ2-7; 11 bases align to TRBD1. Germline V gene lookup returns CDR1 SGHTA and CDR2 FQGNSA. This CDR3 is 14 amino acids long. Trimming removed 5 bases from V and 5 bases from J; junction bases left unmatched: 5. CDR3 sequence: CASSLGQGAHEQYF. The CDR3 DNA reads as TGTGCCAGCAGCCTTGGACAGGGGGCACACGAGCAGTACTTC.

By share, this clone counts as medium-sized (0.01 to 0.1%). The chain employs TRBV5-1 and TRBJ1-1; D ambiguous. Germline-derived CDR1 and CDR2 are SGHRS and YFSETQ. The CDR3 has 14 amino acids. The V end lost 2 bases, the J end lost 3 bases, and 11 bases lay between the germline ends. In nucleotides, the CDR3 is TGCGCCAGCAGCTTCCGGGGAATTGACACTGAAGCTTTCTTT. It translates to CASSFRGIDTEAFF.

Turning to this clone: The sample contains more than one DNA sequence encoding this CDR3. This rearrangement joins TRBV5-4 to TRBJ1-6; D is ambiguous. The ends were cut back, 0 bases at V and 7 bases at J, with 5 bases in the middle. CDR3 length: 13 amino acids. CDR1 is SGHNT, CDR2 YYREEE, per germline (reference sequence). The CDR3 region is CASSLDSNSPLHF. The CDR3 nucleotides are TGTGCCAGCAGCTTGGACAGCAATTCACCCCTCCACTTT.

The V and J genes are TRBV27 and TRBJ1-6; D perhaps matches TRBD1 (5 bases). This CDR3 region has 17 residues. Deletions cut 6 bases from V and 4 bases from J, with 19 bases between. Germline CDR1 and CDR2: MNHEY and SMNVEV (reference sequence). CDR3 nucleotide sequence: TGTGCCAGCAGCCTGTACCAGGACAATCTGTATAATTCACCCCTCCACTTT. This gives the protein CASSLYQDNLYNSPLHF.

The chain uses TRBV4-1 and TRBJ1-4, with D possibly TRBD1 on 6 matching bases. The CDR3 is 15 amino acids. The germline V and J ends were trimmed by 0 bases and 4 bases, with 9 bases remaining between them. CDR1 and CDR2 from the germline V gene are MGHRA and YSYEKL. In DNA, the CDR3 is TGCGCCAGCAGCCAAGACGGACAGATTAATGAAAAACTGTTTTTT. As protein: CASSQDGQINEKLFF.

DNA of the CDR3: TGTGCCAGCAATACAGGGGGGGAAGGCTATGGCTACACCTTC. Residues: CASNTGGEGYGYTF. The chain uses TRBV6-5 and TRBJ1-2; 8 nucleotides align to TRBD1. The CDR3 extends over 14 amino acids. The V gene end was trimmed by 7 bases and the J gene end by 4 bases; junction bases not matched to a gene: 8. CDR1 is MNHEY and CDR2 is SVGAGI in the germline V gene.

The genes are TRBV2 and TRBJ1-2; tentatively, D is TRBD1 (5 bases). This CDR3 comprises 14 residues. Germline loops: CDR1 SNHLY, CDR2 FYNNEI. Trimming took off 8 bases at V and 6 bases at J, with 19 bases between the two ends. CDR3 DNA: TGTGCCAGCGCCCCGGGTTGGAGGGGTGATGGCTACACCTTC. Its translation: CASAPGWRGDGYTF. The full variable domain, completed using reference TRBV2 and TRBJ1-2, is EPEVTQTPSHQVTQMGQEVILRCVPISNHLYFYWYRQILGQKVEFLVSFYNNEISEKSEIFDDQFSVERPDGSNFTLKIRSTKLEDSAMYFCASAPGWRGDGYTFGSGTRLTVV.

The chain recombines TRBV9 with TRBJ2-7; D is possibly TRBD1 (6 bases). This CDR3 has 16 residues. CDR1 and CDR2 from the germline V gene are SGDLS and YYNGEE. V lost 2 bases and J lost 0, with 15 bases in between. CDR3 nucleotide sequence: TGTGCCAGCAGCGTGGCCGACAGGCCGAGCTCCTACGAGCAGTACTTC. Its protein product is CASSVADRPSSYEQYF.

This rearrangement joins TRBV7-8 to TRBJ1-2; the match to TRBD1 covers 8 bases. V lost 5 bases and J lost 2; bases outside the gene matches: 4. The CDR3 loop spans 14 amino acids. Germline V gene sequence: CDR1 SGHVS, CDR2 FQNEAQ. In DNA, the CDR3 is TGTGCCAGCAGCCACAGGGGGTTCAACTATGGCTACACCTTC. It codes for CASSHRGFNYGYTF.

The genes are TRBV5-1 and TRBJ2-5, with 8 positions matching TRBD2. Germline V lookup: CDR1 SGHRS, CDR2 YFSETQ. The CDR3 covers 14 residues. The J segment lost 3 bases and the V segment lost 0 bases, leaving 1 base of the junction unmatched. CDR3 sequence: CASSLVGGEETQYF. Written as DNA, the CDR3 is TGCGCCAGCAGCTTGGTCGGGGGGGAAGAGACCCAGTACTTC.

The rearrangement links TRBV19 to TRBJ1-5; D is unclear. The length of the CDR3 is 12 residues. Germline loops: CDR1 LNHDA, CDR2 SQIVND (reference sequence). V was cut by 7 bases and J by 2 bases, with 6 bases left in between. The CDR3 is CASNEGNQPQHF. The CDR3 nucleotides read TGTGCCAGTAACGAGGGCAATCAGCCCCAGCATTTT.